A single sample is the source of the 9 T cell receptor beta chains below, sequenced in a study of identical twins (dated by TCRdb to the mid-2010s). The library came from 5' RACE. The run used an Illumina HiSeq 2000. TCRdb trimmed public reads at Q25 via fastp, called clones via MiXCR and kept in-frame beta chains. When rows share a CDR3 protein, they turn into one entry using the most common DNA and genes. The sample records a few hundred thousand distinct CDR3 sequences, about 9% of which are singletons. 2.5% to 3.5% of the sample is taken by the ten largest. In addition, the sample was reused for a study of yellow fever vaccine responses in identical twins.

Sequenced sample: CD8+ T cells sorted from blood. These receptors originate from a young woman in good health.

This clonotype was seen ten or more times. The rearrangement links TRBV29-1 to TRBJ2-7; tentatively, D is TRBD2 (6 bases). V dropped 1 base and J dropped 2 bases, with 9 bases sitting between them. The germline V gene encodes CDR1 SQVTM and CDR2 ANQGSEA. The CDR3 totals 13 residues. The CDR3 coding sequence is TGCAGCGTTGAAGTGGACTACCCCTACGAGCAGTACTTC. Translating it yields CSVEVDYPYEQYF.

This clonotype was seen a handful of times. The V call is TRBV10-3, the J call TRBJ1-1; D remains ambiguous. The CDR3 runs 18 residues. The ends were cut back, 6 bases at V and 1 base at J, with 24 bases in the middle. The germline V gene has CDR1 ENHRY and CDR2 SYGVKD. The CDR3 bases are TGTGCCATCAGGCCCACGGGGAACGACCCGTTCTGGAACACTGAAGCTTTCTTT. Its protein product is CAIRPTGNDPFWNTEAFF.

This clonotype has more than one count but fewer than ten. The chain has TRBV20-1 and TRBJ2-7; D remains unclear. V lost 3 bases to trimming and J lost 7 bases, with 22 bases between them. Germline CDR1 DFQATT, CDR2 SNEGSKA (reference sequence). The CDR3 length is 15 residues. The CDR3 protein is CSASTSEAGLMEQYF. CDR3 coding DNA: TGCAGTGCTAGCACGAGCGAGGCAGGCCTGATGGAGCAGTACTTC.

Ten or more counts support this clonotype. J is TRBJ1-4 and V is TRBV7-9; tentatively, D is TRBD1 (6 bases). There are 13 residues in the CDR3. V shed 5 bases and J shed 7 bases, with 11 bases lying between them. Germline V gene data show CDR1 as SEHNR and CDR2 as FQNEAQ (reference sequence). CDR3 protein: CASSEKGGEKLFF. The CDR3 DNA sequence: TGTGCCAGCAGCGAAAAGGGGGGTGAAAAACTGTTTTTT. Complete variable domain (other parts from reference TRBV7-9 and TRBJ1-4): DTGVSQNPRHKITKRGQNVTFRCDPISEHNRLYWYRQTLGQGPEFLTYFQNEAQLEKSRLLSDRFSAERPKGSFSTLEIQRTEQGDSAMYLCASSEKGGEKLFFGSGTQLSVL.

This clonotype occurred many times. This chain connects TRBV10-3 to TRBJ2-5; D may be TRBD1 or TRBD2 (6 bases each). The CDR3 extends over 12 amino acids. V lost 10 bases, J lost 5 bases, and 14 bases lay in between. The germline gives CDR1 ENHRY, CDR2 SYGVKD. The CDR3 coding sequence is TGTGCCACCGAGGGGGGAGAGGAGACCCAGTACTTC. It specifies CATEGGEETQYF.

The table lists this clonotype with a few counts. The rearrangement links TRBV11-2 to TRBJ1-1; unclear D gene. With 1 base removed from V and 4 bases from J, the gap between germline ends came to 7 bases. The CDR3 is 13 amino acids. The V gene's germline CDR1 is SGHAT and CDR2 FQNNGV. CDR3 region: CASSLGVGTEAFF. In DNA form, the CDR3 reads TGTGCCAGCAGCTTAGGGGTAGGCACTGAAGCTTTCTTT.

This clonotype showed up many times. The rearrangement uses TRBV29-1 and TRBJ1-2; D unresolved. This CDR3 is 13 amino acids long. Trimming pared 5 bases from V and 7 bases from J, leaving 17 bases between. Germline V gene data show CDR1 as SQVTM and CDR2 as ANQGSEA. CDR3 in amino acids: CSVPSGVRLGYTF. In nucleotides, the CDR3 is TGCAGCGTTCCAAGCGGGGTTAGGCTTGGCTACACCTTC.

This clonotype has just a few counts. The CDR3 loop is CASSLGGTTEAFF. CDR3 sequence (DNA): TGTGCCAGCAGTTTAGGAGGGACCACTGAAGCTTTCTTT. The rearrangement joins TRBV27 to TRBJ1-1, with TRBD1 as a possible D gene (5 bases). The CDR3 consists of 13 residues. The germline V gene has CDR1 MNHEY and CDR2 SMNVEV (reference sequence). The V gene lost 2 bases and the J gene lost 4 bases, with 8 bases spanning the gap.

J is TRBJ2-5 and V is TRBV6-5, with 10 bases lining up with TRBD2. The CDR3 extends over 17 amino acids. Germline-derived CDR1 and CDR2 are MNHEY and SVGAGI. V lost 0 bases to trimming and J lost 2 bases; unmatched junction nucleotides: 6. CDR3 DNA: TGTGCCAGCAGTTACTCGGATAGCGGGGGGTCTCAAGAGACCCAGTACTTC. Protein product: CASSYSDSGGSQETQYF.